Here is one T cell receptor (beta chain) with its context. Time point: persistent/refractory GD, antithyroid drugs over 5 years with positive TRAb. RNA from PBMCs was the source of the TCR library. Xi'an, China, was home to the endocrinology department that provided patients. This entry is derived from a study of regulatory T cells in long-lasting Graves disease. iRepertoire HTBI primers and Arm-PCR of CDR3 regions built TCR beta libraries. TCRdb passed the multiplex PCR reads through MiXCR, listing each CDR3 protein once. Of approximately 380,000 distinct CDR3 sequences in the sample, less than 25% were seen once. Material: peripheral blood mononuclear cells (PBMCs), obtained when the disease was refractory, from a patient treated with antithyroid drugs. The source is a female donor with Graves disease.

CDR3 in amino acids: CASSANSLNTEAFF. CDR3 nucleotide sequence: TGCGCCAGCAGTGCAAATTCCCTGAACACTGAAGCTTTCTTT. The J gene is TRBJ1-1, the V gene TRBV10-2; D is unclear. V dropped 4 bases and J dropped 0 bases, with 9 bases sitting between them. The germline CDR1 and CDR2 sequences are WSHSY and SAAADI. CDR3 length equals 14 residues.